Described below is a single T cell receptor beta chain sequence and its context. What it binds is not known. Genomic DNA (from each subset) was split evenly across several immunoSEQ plates. Generated by immunoSEQ multiplex PCR, the TCRdb table keeps only in-frame clones and is missing some. The sample has roughly 2.5 million clones; just over 90% are singletons. The CDR3 is 14 residues long. V was cut by 7 bases and J by 2 bases, with 11 bases left in between. The germline V gene encodes CDR1 MNHNY and CDR2 SVGAGI (reference sequence). These data belong to a study of shared clonotypes between healthy human individuals. Study-wide results and caveats: Since donors were few, the genetic and exposure-history diversity represented was limited. When compared with the clonotypes that were shared by all four sorted-subset donors, the non-shared clonotypes turned out to have lower generation probabilities. Shared across a few donors were around 4.7% of the naive CD4 clonotypes.

The chain joins TRBV6-6 to TRBJ2-2; D is perhaps TRBD2 (6 bases). The TCR comes from a man younger than 35 in good health. Sample: naive CD4+ T cells sorted from blood. Subset here: CD45RA+ positively selected. The CDR3 reads CASTGGINTGELFF. The CDR3 DNA is TGTGCCAGCACCGGAGGGATAAACACCGGGGAGCTGTTTTTT.